This passage covers 17 T cell receptor beta chains from one sample sequenced in a study of T cell repertoires in cytomegalovirus infection (dated by TCRdb to 2018 to 2020). This specimen's treatment or condition label, interpreted: in vitro stimulation with specific CMV peptide epitopes to enrich CMV-specific T cells. No cognate antigen is known for these TCRs. The listed sequencing device is Illumina HiSeq 1500. The public reads were reprocessed in TCRdb via fastp at Q25 and MiXCR, keeping in-frame beta chains. Here each entry gathers all rows of one CDR3 protein and keeps the most common genes and DNA. For this sample the table gives a few hundred thousand distinct CDR3 sequences, of which about 44% were detected only once. About 41% of the sample is taken by the ten largest. The source was cultured PBMCs, collected from culture after CMV antigen stimulation. The receptors here all came from a human donor in good health (CMV status not recorded). Some clones in this sample may be carry-over from other donors' samples.

There are a few counts of this clonotype. The chain uses TRBV10-3 and TRBJ1-1, with a tentative D call TRBD1 (6 bases). This CDR3 is 17 amino acids long. Germline V gene data show CDR1 as ENHRY and CDR2 as SYGVKD. The V and J ends lost 5 bases and 0 bases respectively, with 19 bases between them. The CDR3 DNA reads as TGTGCCATCAGTAACACCCGACAGGTTTCCATGAACACTGAAGCTTTCTTT. It codes for CAISNTRQVSMNTEAFF.

V usage is TRBV6-8 and J usage is TRBJ2-1; TRBD1 might be the D (6 bases). This CDR3 is 16 amino acids long. Trimming pared 0 bases from V and 2 bases from J, leaving 11 bases between. Germline V gives CDR1 MNHGY, CDR2 SAAAGT. The CDR3 bases are TGTGCCAGCAGTTACTCGACAGGAGGCCCCTACAATGAGCAGTTCTTC. Translating gives CASSYSTGGPYNEQFF.

The CDR3 DNA reads as TGTGCCACCAGCAGAGTAAGGAATGAGCAGTTCTTC. Amino acid sequence: CATSRVRNEQFF. The rearrangement uses TRBV15 and TRBJ2-1; D uncertain. This CDR3 region has 12 residues. From germline, CDR1 is LNHNV and CDR2 YYDKDF (reference sequence). Trimming left V 1 base short and J 7 bases short, with 5 bases between.

V is TRBV7-8 and J is TRBJ2-5; TRBD2 aligns across 10 bases. V lost 5 bases to trimming and J lost 1 base; unmatched junction nucleotides: 7. Germline values: CDR1 SGHVS, CDR2 FQNEAQ. This CDR3 comprises 16 residues. The CDR3 coding sequence is TGTGCCAGCAGCCCAGGACGACTAGCGGGCCAAGAGACCCAGTACTTC. Protein sequence: CASSPGRLAGQETQYF.

This chain uses TRBV20-1 with TRBJ2-7, with no clear D. Germline V CDR1 and CDR2: DFQATT, SNEGSKA (reference sequence). V lost 3 bases and J 7 bases, leaving 10 bases between the germline ends. This CDR3 region has 11 residues. The CDR3 sequence is CSASQYGEQYF. The CDR3, as DNA: TGCAGTGCTAGTCAGTATGGGGAGCAGTACTTC.

This chain joins TRBV20-1 and TRBJ2-5, with 7 bases identical to TRBD2. After removal of 2 bases from V and 7 bases from J, the junction contained 13 bases not matched to a gene. The V gene's germline CDR1 is DFQATT and CDR2 SNEGSKA (reference sequence). This CDR3 is built from 15 residues. CDR3 residues: CSARSPPAGEVTQYF. CDR3 DNA sequence: TGCAGTGCTAGATCACCGCCCGCGGGAGAGGTGACCCAGTACTTC.

This clonotype has just a few counts. J is TRBJ1-5 and V is TRBV7-9, with TRBD1 matching over 12 bases. The J segment lost 3 bases and the V segment lost 5 bases, leaving 11 bases of the junction unmatched. CDR1 and CDR2 from the germline V gene are SEHNR and FQNEAQ (reference sequence). The CDR3 totals 18 residues. CDR3 DNA sequence: TGTGCCAGCAGCCTAGGGTTGGGACAGGGGGCTCCCAATCAGCCCCAGCATTTT. Protein sequence: CASSLGLGQGAPNQPQHF.

This clonotype has a single count. The V gene is TRBV5-4, the J gene TRBJ2-2; TRBD1 matches 10 bases. The germline V gene has CDR1 SGHNT and CDR2 YYREEE (reference sequence). The CDR3 extends over 16 amino acids. The V segment lost 3 bases and the J segment 8 bases; nucleotides outside the gene matches: 10. CDR3 residues: CASSSMTGGRSGELFF. DNA of the CDR3: TGTGCCAGCAGCTCTATGACAGGGGGCAGATCGGGGGAGCTGTTTTTT.

V usage is TRBV12-3 or TRBV12-4 and J usage is TRBJ2-1; tentatively, D is TRBD1 (5 bases). Between the trimmed V and J ends, which lost 5 bases and 9 bases, there was a span of 11 bases. The CDR3 covers 12 residues. CDR3 sequence: CASSPRTSEQFF. In nucleotides, the CDR3 is TGTGCCAGCAGTCCGCGGACAAGTGAGCAGTTCTTC.

CDR3: CASSLLDRLAGGVSQYF. The CDR3 DNA follows: TGTGCCAGCAGTCTCTTGGACAGGCTAGCGGGAGGTGTTTCGCAGTATTTT. The chain employs TRBV12-3 or TRBV12-4 and TRBJ2-3; 11 nucleotides agree with TRBD2. The CDR3 length is 17 residues. V lost 5 bases and J lost 10; bases outside the gene matches: 17.

This clonotype was observed a handful of times. V and J are TRBV6-2 or TRBV6-3 and TRBJ2-3, with 8 bases fitting TRBD2. Per germline, CDR1 MNHEY and CDR2 SVGEGT. With V trimmed by 8 bases and J by 2 bases, 12 bases remained unmatched. The length of the CDR3 is 16 residues. The CDR3 DNA follows: TGTGCCAGCGGAGATTGGACTAGCACCCACACAGATACGCAGTATTTT. Translating it yields CASGDWTSTHTDTQYF.

This clonotype was counted a few times. The chain joins TRBV6-5 to TRBJ1-5; D gene ambiguous. This CDR3 has 15 residues. Trimming pared 5 bases from V and 0 bases from J, leaving 11 bases between. Germline V gives CDR1 MNHEY, CDR2 SVGAGI. CDR3 sequence reads: CASSEGSYSNQPQHF. CDR3 DNA: TGTGCCAGCAGTGAAGGTTCTTATAGCAATCAGCCCCAGCATTTT.

V gene TRBV18 combines with J gene TRBJ2-2, with D possibly matching TRBD1 (5 bases). Germline V gene data show CDR1 as KGHSH and CDR2 as LQKENI. This CDR3 region has 16 residues. Deletions cut 3 bases from V and 3 bases from J, with 14 bases between. The CDR3 DNA reads as TGTGCCAGCTCACCTGCAGCCCCCAGGGACACCGGGGAGCTGTTTTTT. As protein: CASSPAAPRDTGELFF.

The CDR3 reads CASSLQGAQTDTQYF. CDR3 DNA: TGTGCCAGCTCACTACAGGGGGCGCAAACAGATACGCAGTATTTT. This sequence joins TRBV2 and TRBJ2-3, with 9 bases fitting TRBD1. Germline-derived CDR1 and CDR2 are SNHLY and FYNNEI. The CDR3 is 15 residues long. The junction had 9 bases not matched to a gene; V was cut back by 8 bases and J by 3 bases.

This clonotype was found a few times. The J gene is TRBJ2-3, the V gene TRBV7-3, with D tentatively TRBD1 or TRBD2 (5 bases each). V lost 5 bases and J 1 base, leaving 16 bases between the germline ends. CDR1 is SGHTA, CDR2 FQGTGA, per germline. CDR3 length equals 16 residues. This CDR3 reads CASSPAGTSGTDTQYF. The CDR3 DNA reads TGTGCCAGCAGCCCCGCCGGGACCTCGGGCACAGATACGCAGTATTTT.

The V gene is TRBV6-1, the J gene TRBJ1-1, with D maybe TRBD1 (6 bases). V was shortened by 3 bases and J by 6 bases, with 17 bases between the two germline ends. This CDR3 contains 15 residues. The germline CDR1 and CDR2 sequences are MNHNS and SASEGT. Here the CDR3 reads CASSEGALWEAEAFF. As DNA, the CDR3 is TGTGCCAGCAGTGAGGGGGCACTGTGGGAGGCTGAAGCTTTCTTT.

This clonotype occurred once. V and J are TRBV6-1 and TRBJ1-2, with 8 bases aligning to TRBD1. The junction had 7 bases not matched to a gene; V was cut back by 5 bases and J by 8 bases. Germline-derived CDR1 and CDR2 are MNHNS and SASEGT. The CDR3 totals 13 residues. CDR3 bases: TGTGCCAGCAGTTGGACAGGGAATCAAGGCTACACCTTC. Translated, it gives CASSWTGNQGYTF.